Sequencing of this T cell receptor (beta chain) was carried out in a study of blood T cell repertoires in COVID-19. Study as a whole: T cells, B-cell-depleted T cells, or PBMCs provided the cDNA or gDNA that served as material.

Participant age was roughly 18 to 90 years, and participants resided in fewer than 25 US areas. Participant-reported clinical history was the basis for cohort assignment. Original handling: How many nucleated cells were present was estimated from reference gene primer amplification. Here immunoSEQ multiplex PCR was the method, and the copy in TCRdb shows in-frame clones only, minus some. V, J and clone size derive from that table, while D and trimming were established from the DNA sequence. The sample carries about 260,000 clones, around 88% recorded once. Source material: PBMCs or T cells enriched from blood (not recorded which). This receptor was obtained from a woman in her thirties or forties with acute COVID-19.

This CDR3 reads CSASHGQGGTEAFF. CDR3 sequence (DNA): TGCAGTGCTAGTCATGGACAGGGAGGGACTGAAGCTTTCTTT. V is TRBV20-1 and J is TRBJ1-1, with TRBD1 matching over 8 bases. V lost 3 bases to trimming and J lost 5 bases; unmatched junction nucleotides: 8. Germline CDR1 reads DFQATT; CDR2 reads SNEGSKA (reference sequence). CDR3 length: 14 amino acids.